This TCR beta chain emerged from a study of blood T cell repertoires in COVID-19. This CDR3 contains 14 residues. CDR1 and CDR2 from the germline V gene are SGHRS and YFSETQ. V dropped 2 bases and J dropped 6; count of bases not matched to a gene: 4. TCRdb keeps only in-frame clones here, not all; method: immunoSEQ multiplex PCR. The sample contains approximately 250,000 clones, over 80% of which appear only once. Input material: peripheral blood. This chain links TRBV5-1 with TRBJ1-2; 10 bases fit TRBD1. The receptor comes from a woman in her seventies with COVID-19, enrolled during active disease. The chain's CDR3 is CASSFDRGRDGYTF. The CDR3 coding sequence is TGCGCCAGCAGCTTTGACAGGGGGCGGGATGGCTACACCTTC.